The next 24 T cell receptor beta chains were all read from a single sample in a study of blood T cell repertoires in COVID-19. Profiling relied on immunoSEQ multiplex PCR, and the TCRdb table lists in-frame clones only, not all of them. The repertoire holds about 250,000 clones, with around 81% as singletons. Input material: peripheral blood. These receptors came from a woman in her fifties or sixties with active or convalescent COVID-19.

V is TRBV12-5 and J is TRBJ2-7; D gene ambiguous. V lost 10 bases and J lost 4, with 17 bases in between. Germline CDR1 and CDR2: LGHNT and FRNRAP. The CDR3 has 13 residues. The CDR3 loop reads CATSPPLTYEQYF. CDR3 in DNA: TGTGCTACTTCCCCACCGCTAACTTACGAGCAGTACTTC.

This rearrangement joins TRBV6-5 to TRBJ2-7, with TRBD2 matching over 11 bases. Germline values: CDR1 MNHEY, CDR2 SVGAGI. Trimming at V came to 5 bases and at J to 0 bases, leaving 0 bases not matched to a gene. The CDR3 consists of 14 residues. The CDR3 reads CASSTSGSSYEQYF. The CDR3 DNA reads as TGTGCCAGCAGTACTAGCGGGAGCTCCTACGAGCAGTACTTC.

The chain has TRBV10-3 and TRBJ2-6, with D maybe TRBD1 (6 bases). The CDR3 length is 17 residues. CDR1 and CDR2 from the germline V gene are ENHRY and SYGVKD. V shed 6 bases and J shed 0 bases, with 15 bases lying between them. The CDR3 loop reads CAISRGREYSGANVLTF. CDR3 sequence (DNA): TGTGCCATCAGCAGGGGCAGGGAGTACTCTGGGGCCAACGTCCTGACTTTC.

This clone was counted a few times. The V gene is TRBV15, the J gene TRBJ1-1, with D possibly being TRBD1 (5 bases). V gave up 0 bases and J gave up 1 base, with 18 bases separating them. The CDR3 consists of 18 residues. CDR1 is LNHNV and CDR2 is YYDKDF in the germline V gene (reference sequence). CDR3 sequence (DNA): TGTGCCACCAGCAGAGATGACGCTTTCGGGGGAAGGAACACTGAAGCTTTCTTT. It encodes CATSRDDAFGGRNTEAFF.

The rearrangement joins TRBV7-2 to TRBJ1-2; tentatively, D is TRBD1 (6 bases). The germline gives CDR1 SGHTA, CDR2 FQGNSA. V lost 3 bases to trimming and J lost 3 bases, with 8 bases between them. The CDR3 has 13 amino acids. The CDR3 bases are TGTGCCAGCAGCTTGACAGGCCACTATGGCTACACCTTC. It is translated as CASSLTGHYGYTF.

The CDR3 DNA sequence: TGTGCCAGTAGATGGGGGGACAGAGGTCAGCCCCAGCATTTT. Its translation: CASRWGDRGQPQHF. The chain has TRBV19 and TRBJ1-5; 7 bases match TRBD1. With V trimmed by 6 bases and J by 6 bases, 8 bases remained unmatched. This CDR3 is built from 14 residues. The germline V gene has CDR1 LNHDA and CDR2 SQIVND (reference sequence).

Points on this clone: This sample includes further DNA sequences coding for the same CDR3. The chain joins TRBV5-4 to TRBJ2-7, with 12 bases aligning to TRBD2. After removal of 4 bases from V and 3 bases from J, the junction contained 2 bases not matched to a gene. The CDR3 is 14 amino acids. Germline V gives CDR1 SGHNT, CDR2 YYREEE (reference sequence). CDR3: CASSQGLAGYEQYF. Here the CDR3 DNA reads TGTGCCAGCAGCCAGGGACTAGCGGGCTACGAGCAGTACTTC.

The gene calls are TRBV19 and TRBJ1-1, with a weak D call TRBD1 (5 bases). From germline, CDR1 is LNHDA and CDR2 SQIVND (reference sequence). Trimming pared 6 bases from V and 10 bases from J, leaving 21 bases between. This CDR3 is 14 amino acids long. Written as DNA, the CDR3 is TGTGCCAGTAGGGAAATGGGCAGGGTTGAAGGAGCTTTCTTT. Translating gives CASREMGRVEGAFF. The full variable domain, in which reference TRBV19 and TRBJ1-1 provide the parts outside the CDR3, is DGGITQSPKYLFRKEGQNVTLSCEQNLNHDAMYWYRQDPGQGLRLIYYSQIVNDFQKGDIAEGYSVSREKKESFPLTVTSAQKNPTAFYLCASREMGRVEGAFFGQGTRLTVV.

This chain connects TRBV1 to TRBJ2-5; the table's D call of TRBD2 was not tested on the DNA. TRBV1 is classified as a pseudogene. The CDR3 has 17 residues. In DNA form, the CDR3 reads TGCACCAGCAGCCAAGTCCTTGGGCGGGGGGGCACAGAGACCCAGTACTTC. Amino acid sequence: CTSSQVLGRGGTETQYF.

The chain is built from TRBV3-1 (or the pseudogene TRBV3-2) and TRBJ1-1; the D gene is possibly TRBD1 (5 bases). V was clipped by 3 bases and J by 4 bases, with 12 bases between them. The germline V gene encodes CDR1 LGHDT and CDR2 YNNKEL (reference sequence). The CDR3 loop spans 14 amino acids. For the CDR3, the DNA is TGTGCCAGCAGCCATCCCGGGGGGGGCACTGAAGCTTTCTTT. Its protein is CASSHPGGGTEAFF.

V usage is TRBV11-2 and J usage is TRBJ2-3; tentatively, D is TRBD1 (5 bases). Germline-derived CDR1 and CDR2 are SGHAT and FQNNGV. The V end was cut by 4 bases, the J end by 7 bases, with 9 bases between. This CDR3 region has 12 residues. The CDR3 DNA follows: TGTGCCAGCAGCTCTGACAGCAATACGCAGTATTTT. Translating gives CASSSDSNTQYF.

The chain couples TRBV19 to TRBJ2-2; 9 bases line up with TRBD1. V gave up 9 bases and J gave up 4 bases; unmatched junction bases: 9. Germline V gene data show CDR1 as LNHDA and CDR2 as SQIVND (reference sequence). The CDR3 contains 15 residues. The CDR3 spells CASKPGQGGTGELFF. The CDR3 region has the DNA TGTGCCAGCAAACCGGGACAGGGAGGCACCGGGGAGCTGTTTTTT.

The V call is TRBV19, the J call TRBJ1-5, with D maybe TRBD1 (6 bases). Per the germline V gene, CDR1 is LNHDA and CDR2 is SQIVND (reference sequence). Trimming removed 5 bases from V and 9 bases from J, with 20 bases in between. The CDR3 runs 15 residues. The CDR3 protein is CASSGPPGHLMPQHF. DNA of the CDR3: TGTGCCAGTAGTGGCCCCCCGGGACACCTCATGCCCCAGCATTTT.

This clone occurred once. V usage is TRBV10-3 and J usage is TRBJ2-3; 13 bases align to TRBD2. The CDR3 runs 16 residues. Germline CDR1 is ENHRY and CDR2 is SYGVKD. J lost 0 bases, V lost 10 bases, and 7 bases had no gene match. CDR3: CATGLAGVPSTDTQYF. CDR3 DNA sequence: TGTGCCACCGGACTAGCGGGGGTCCCTAGCACAGATACGCAGTATTTT.

The gene calls are TRBV5-1 and TRBJ2-2; weak D call: TRBD2 (6 bases). CDR1 is SGHRS, CDR2 YFSETQ, per germline. CDR3 length: 18 amino acids. V was shortened by 3 bases and J by 0 bases, with 18 bases between the two germline ends. The CDR3 region has the DNA TGCGCCAGCAGCTCCCAGGGCGGGGCAGGGTCGAACACCGGGGAGCTGTTTTTT. Protein: CASSSQGGAGSNTGELFF.

The gene calls are TRBV24-1 and TRBJ1-2; D not certain. V was shortened by 3 bases and J by 1 base, with 5 bases between the two germline ends. The germline gives CDR1 KGHDR, CDR2 SFDVKD. CDR3 size: 13 residues. The CDR3 DNA reads as TGTGCCACCAGTGATCCAGTTAACTATGGCTACACCTTC. It encodes CATSDPVNYGYTF.

This clone was observed a handful of times. This chain uses TRBV6-5 with TRBJ1-5; tentative D call: TRBD1 (5 bases). The germline CDR1 and CDR2 sequences are MNHEY and SVGAGI. The CDR3 covers 14 residues. Trimming took off 6 bases at V and 9 bases at J, with 18 bases between the two ends. CDR3 region: CASSRGTGSRPQHF. The CDR3 coding sequence is TGTGCCAGCAGCCGGGGGACGGGCAGCCGGCCCCAGCATTTT.

This chain joins TRBV2 and TRBJ2-7; 7 bases map to TRBD1. The CDR3 runs 13 residues. Trimming cost V 6 bases and J 3 bases; bases outside gene matches: 5. In germline, CDR1 is SNHLY, CDR2 FYNNEI. CDR3 region: CASRGDRLYEQYF. The CDR3 DNA reads TGTGCCAGCAGGGGGGACAGACTCTACGAGCAGTACTTC.

V gene TRBV6-5 combines with J gene TRBJ2-1; tentative D call: TRBD2 (6 bases). Deletions cut 5 bases from V and 5 bases from J, with 13 bases between. CDR1 is MNHEY and CDR2 is SVGAGI in the germline V gene. CDR3 length: 14 residues. CDR3 sequence reads: CASSPRDFNNEQFF. In DNA form, the CDR3 reads TGTGCCAGCAGTCCCCGGGACTTTAACAATGAGCAGTTCTTC.

V and J are TRBV7-6 and TRBJ1-5; 7 bases map to TRBD1. The germline V gene has CDR1 SGHVS and CDR2 FNYEAQ. The V segment lost 5 bases and the J segment 2 bases; nucleotides outside the gene matches: 12. The CDR3 consists of 17 residues. In DNA, the CDR3 is TGTGCCAGCAGCCTTTCATTACCCGGGACAGGCAATCAGCCCCAGCATTTT. The encoded protein is CASSLSLPGTGNQPQHF.

The chain has TRBV10-2 and TRBJ2-7, with TRBD1 identical over 8 bases. The V and J ends lost 4 bases and 2 bases, in that order; junction bases with no gene match: 19. The CDR3 contains 19 residues. Germline CDR1 is WSHSY and CDR2 is SAAADI. Here the CDR3 reads CASSGSHISTGASPYEQYF. CDR3 DNA sequence: TGCGCCAGCAGTGGATCCCATATTTCGACAGGGGCCTCCCCCTACGAGCAGTACTTC.

The chain joins TRBV19 to TRBJ1-5; 7 bases are a match to TRBD1. Looked up from germline, CDR1 is LNHDA and CDR2 is SQIVND (reference sequence). The CDR3 consists of 15 residues. Losses at the gene ends were 6 bases for V and 1 base for J; bases not matched to a gene: 6. CDR3 DNA sequence: TGTGCCAGTAGCGACAGGGTTTTCAGCAATCAGCCCCAGCATTTT. Amino acid sequence: CASSDRVFSNQPQHF.

The chain employs TRBV2 and TRBJ1-4; D gene ambiguous. Germline lookup yields CDR1 SNHLY and CDR2 FYNNEI. V dropped 6 bases and J dropped 2 bases, with 13 bases sitting between them. CDR3 length: 15 amino acids. The CDR3, as DNA: TGTGCCAGCAGCAGAGGAGGCGGGACTAATGAAAAACTGTTTTTT. This translates into CASSRGGGTNEKLFF.

The CDR3 region has the DNA TGCGCCAGCAGCTTGGAAGCGGGGCCCCAAGAGACCCAGTACTTC. This codes for CASSLEAGPQETQYF. The V gene is TRBV5-1, the J gene TRBJ2-5; 7 bases line up with TRBD2. This CDR3 region has 15 residues. J lost 1 base, V lost 0 bases, and 3 bases had no gene match. Per germline, CDR1 SGHRS and CDR2 YFSETQ.